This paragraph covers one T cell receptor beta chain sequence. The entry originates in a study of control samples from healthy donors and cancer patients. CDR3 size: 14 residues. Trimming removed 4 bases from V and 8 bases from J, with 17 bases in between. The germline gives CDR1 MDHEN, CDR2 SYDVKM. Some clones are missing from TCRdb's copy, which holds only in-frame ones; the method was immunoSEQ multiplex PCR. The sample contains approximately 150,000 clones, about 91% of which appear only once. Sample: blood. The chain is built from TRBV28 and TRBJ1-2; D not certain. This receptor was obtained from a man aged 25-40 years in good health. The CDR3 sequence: CASSSNLAIDGYTF. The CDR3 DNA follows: TGTGCCAGCAGTTCAAACCTAGCCATAGACGGCTACACCTTC.